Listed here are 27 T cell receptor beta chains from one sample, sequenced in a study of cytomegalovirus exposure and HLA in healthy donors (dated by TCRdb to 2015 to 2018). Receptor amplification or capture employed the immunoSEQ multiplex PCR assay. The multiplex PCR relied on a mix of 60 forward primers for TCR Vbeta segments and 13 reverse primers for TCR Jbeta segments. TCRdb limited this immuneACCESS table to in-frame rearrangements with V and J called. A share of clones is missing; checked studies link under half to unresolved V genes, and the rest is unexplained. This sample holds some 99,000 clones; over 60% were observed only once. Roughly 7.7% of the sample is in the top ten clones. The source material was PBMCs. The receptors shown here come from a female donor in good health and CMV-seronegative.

As DNA, the CDR3 is TGCAGTGCCGGAGAGGATGAGCAGTTCTTC. As protein: CSAGEDEQFF. The V call is TRBV20-1, the J call TRBJ2-1; D not certain. CDR3 length: 10 residues. Germline CDR1 DFQATT, CDR2 SNEGSKA (reference sequence). V was clipped by 6 bases and J by 8 bases, with 8 bases between them.

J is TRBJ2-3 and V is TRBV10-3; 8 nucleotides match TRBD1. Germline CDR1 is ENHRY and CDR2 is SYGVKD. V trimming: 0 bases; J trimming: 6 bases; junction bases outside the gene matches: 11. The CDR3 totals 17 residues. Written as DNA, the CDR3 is TGTGCCATCAGTGAGTCCGGACAGGGCCGGCCGGGGGATACGCAGTATTTT. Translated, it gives CAISESGQGRPGDTQYF.

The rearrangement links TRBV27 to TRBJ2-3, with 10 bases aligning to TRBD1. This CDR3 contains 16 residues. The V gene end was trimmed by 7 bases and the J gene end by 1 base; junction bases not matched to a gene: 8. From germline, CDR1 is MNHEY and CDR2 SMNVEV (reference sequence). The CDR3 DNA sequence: TGTGCCAGCAAATTGATGACAGGGGGCGGCACAGATACGCAGTATTTT. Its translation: CASKLMTGGGTDTQYF.

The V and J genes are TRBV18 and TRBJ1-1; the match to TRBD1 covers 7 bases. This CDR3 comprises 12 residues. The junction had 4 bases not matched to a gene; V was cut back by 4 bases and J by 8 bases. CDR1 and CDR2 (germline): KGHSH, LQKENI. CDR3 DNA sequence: TGTGCCAGCTCACTAAAGGGGGCCGAAGCTTTCTTT. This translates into CASSLKGAEAFF.

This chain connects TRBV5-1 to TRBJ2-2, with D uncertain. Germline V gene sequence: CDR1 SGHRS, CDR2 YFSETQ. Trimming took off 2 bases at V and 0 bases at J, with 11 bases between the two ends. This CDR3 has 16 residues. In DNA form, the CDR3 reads TGCGCCAGCAGCTTTACGGTCACTTCGAACACCGGGGAGCTGTTTTTT. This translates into CASSFTVTSNTGELFF.

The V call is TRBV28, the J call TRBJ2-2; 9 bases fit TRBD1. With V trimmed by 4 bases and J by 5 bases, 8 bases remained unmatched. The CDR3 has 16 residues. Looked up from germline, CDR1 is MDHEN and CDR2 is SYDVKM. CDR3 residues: CASSWDGTGLTGELFF. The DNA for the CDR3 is TGTGCCAGCAGTTGGGATGGGACAGGGCTGACCGGGGAGCTGTTTTTT.

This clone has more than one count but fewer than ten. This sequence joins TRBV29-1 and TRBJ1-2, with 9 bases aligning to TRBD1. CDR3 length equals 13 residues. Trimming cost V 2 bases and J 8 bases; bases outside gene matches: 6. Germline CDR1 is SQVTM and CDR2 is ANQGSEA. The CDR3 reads CSVELGQGMGYTF. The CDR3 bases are TGCAGCGTTGAATTGGGACAGGGTATGGGCTACACCTTC.

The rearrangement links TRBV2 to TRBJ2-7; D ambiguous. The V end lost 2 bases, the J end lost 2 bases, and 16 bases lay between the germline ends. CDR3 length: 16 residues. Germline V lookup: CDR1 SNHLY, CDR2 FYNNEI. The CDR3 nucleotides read TGTGCCAGCAGTGAACGCCGGTCCGGGTATCCCTACGAGCAGTACTTC. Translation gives CASSERRSGYPYEQYF.

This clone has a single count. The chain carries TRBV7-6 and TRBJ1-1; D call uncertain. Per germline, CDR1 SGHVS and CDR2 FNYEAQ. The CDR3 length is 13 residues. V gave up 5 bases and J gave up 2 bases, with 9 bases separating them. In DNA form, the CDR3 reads TGTGCCAGCAGCCGTAACAGAAACACTGAAGCTTTCTTT. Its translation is CASSRNRNTEAFF.

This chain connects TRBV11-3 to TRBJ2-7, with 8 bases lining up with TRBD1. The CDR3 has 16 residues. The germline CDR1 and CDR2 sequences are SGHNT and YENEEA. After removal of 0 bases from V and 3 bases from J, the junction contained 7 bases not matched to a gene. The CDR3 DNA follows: TGTGCCAGCAGCTTAGATTACAGGGGGTCTGACTACGAGCAGTACTTC. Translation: CASSLDYRGSDYEQYF.

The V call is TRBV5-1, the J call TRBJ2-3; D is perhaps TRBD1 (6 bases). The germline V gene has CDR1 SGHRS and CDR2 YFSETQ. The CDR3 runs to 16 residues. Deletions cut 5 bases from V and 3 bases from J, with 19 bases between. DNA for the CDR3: TGCGCCAGCAGGCCCTCAGCACAGGGAAGGACAGATACGCAGTATTTT. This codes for CASRPSAQGRTDTQYF.

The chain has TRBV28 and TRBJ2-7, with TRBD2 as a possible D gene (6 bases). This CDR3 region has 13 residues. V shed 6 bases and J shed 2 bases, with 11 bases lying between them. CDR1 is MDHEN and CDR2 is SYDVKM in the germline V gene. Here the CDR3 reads CASREGLTYEQYF. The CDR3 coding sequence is TGTGCCAGCAGGGAGGGACTTACCTACGAGCAGTACTTC.

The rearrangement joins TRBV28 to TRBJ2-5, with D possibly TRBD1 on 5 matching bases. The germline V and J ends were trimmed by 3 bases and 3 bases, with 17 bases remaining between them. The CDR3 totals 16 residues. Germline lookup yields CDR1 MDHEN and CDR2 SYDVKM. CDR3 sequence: CASSFWGPTSKETQYF. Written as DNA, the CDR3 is TGTGCCAGCAGTTTCTGGGGCCCGACCAGCAAAGAGACCCAGTACTTC.

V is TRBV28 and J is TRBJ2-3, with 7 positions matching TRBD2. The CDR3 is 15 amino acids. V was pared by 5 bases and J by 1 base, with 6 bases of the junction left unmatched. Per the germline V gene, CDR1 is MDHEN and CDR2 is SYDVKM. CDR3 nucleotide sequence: TGTGCCAGCAGTCTTATAGCGGGTGGCACAGATACGCAGTATTTT. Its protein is CASSLIAGGTDTQYF.

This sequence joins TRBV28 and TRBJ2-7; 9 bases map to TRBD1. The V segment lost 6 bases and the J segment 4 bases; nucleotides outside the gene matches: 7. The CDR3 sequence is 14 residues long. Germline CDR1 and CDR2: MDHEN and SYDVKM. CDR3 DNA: TGTGCCAGCAGCCGAAACAGGGGGCTTTACGAGCAGTACTTC. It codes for CASSRNRGLYEQYF.

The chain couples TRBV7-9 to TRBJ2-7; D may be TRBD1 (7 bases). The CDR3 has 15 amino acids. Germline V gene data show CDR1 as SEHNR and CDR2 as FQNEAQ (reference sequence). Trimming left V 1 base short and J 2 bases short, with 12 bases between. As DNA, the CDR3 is TGTGCCAGCAGCTTAGTGGCAGGGGGGCCCTACGAGCAGTACTTC. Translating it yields CASSLVAGGPYEQYF.

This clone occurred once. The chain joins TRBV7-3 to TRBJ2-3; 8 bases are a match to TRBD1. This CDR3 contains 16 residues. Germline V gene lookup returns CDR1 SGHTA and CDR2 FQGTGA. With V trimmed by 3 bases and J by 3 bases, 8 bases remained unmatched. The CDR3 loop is CASSFRGPQSTDTQYF. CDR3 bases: TGTGCCAGCAGCTTCAGGGGGCCCCAGTCGACAGATACGCAGTATTTT.

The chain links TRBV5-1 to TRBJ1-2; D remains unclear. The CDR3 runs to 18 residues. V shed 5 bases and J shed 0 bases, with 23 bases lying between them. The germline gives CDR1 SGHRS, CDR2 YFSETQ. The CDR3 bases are TGCGCCAGCAGATCTTTAACACCTTCCAACCTCCCTAACTATGGCTACACCTTC. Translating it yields CASRSLTPSNLPNYGYTF. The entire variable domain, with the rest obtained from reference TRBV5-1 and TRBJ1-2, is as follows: KAGVTQTPRYLIKTRGQQVTLSCSPISGHRSVSWYQQTPGQGLQFLFEYFSETQRNKGNFPGRFSGRQFSNSRSEMNVSTLELGDSALYLCASRSLTPSNLPNYGYTFGSGTRLTVV.

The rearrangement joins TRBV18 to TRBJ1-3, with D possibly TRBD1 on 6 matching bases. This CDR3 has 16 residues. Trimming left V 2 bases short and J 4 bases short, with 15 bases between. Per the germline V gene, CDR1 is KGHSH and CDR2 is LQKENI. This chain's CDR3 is CASSPGAVTGGNTIYF. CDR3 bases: TGTGCCAGCTCACCAGGGGCCGTGACAGGCGGAAACACCATATATTTT.

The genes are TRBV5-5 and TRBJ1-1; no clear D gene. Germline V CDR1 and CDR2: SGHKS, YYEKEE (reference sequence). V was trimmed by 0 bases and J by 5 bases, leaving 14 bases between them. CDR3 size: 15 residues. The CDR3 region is CASSLVWVPGTEAFF. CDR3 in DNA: TGTGCCAGCAGCTTGGTGTGGGTACCGGGGACTGAAGCTTTCTTT.

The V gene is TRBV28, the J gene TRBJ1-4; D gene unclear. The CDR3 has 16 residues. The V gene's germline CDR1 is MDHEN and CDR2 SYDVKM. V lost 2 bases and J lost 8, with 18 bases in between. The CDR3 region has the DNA TGTGCCAGCAGTTTAAGGGAACTGCGGGTCGAGGAAAAACTGTTTTTT. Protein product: CASSLRELRVEEKLFF.

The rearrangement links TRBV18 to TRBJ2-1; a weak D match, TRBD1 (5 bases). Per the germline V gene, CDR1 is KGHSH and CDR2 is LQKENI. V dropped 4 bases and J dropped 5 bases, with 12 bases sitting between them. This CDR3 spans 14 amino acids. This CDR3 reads CASSQKDTHNEQFF. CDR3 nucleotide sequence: TGTGCCAGCTCACAAAAGGACACCCACAATGAGCAGTTCTTC.

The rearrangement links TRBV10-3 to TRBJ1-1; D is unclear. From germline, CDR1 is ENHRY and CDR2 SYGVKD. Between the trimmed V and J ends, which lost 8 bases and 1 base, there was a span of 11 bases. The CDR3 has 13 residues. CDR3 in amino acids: CAIQSAGNTEAFF. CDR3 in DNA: TGTGCCATCCAGTCAGCAGGGAACACTGAAGCTTTCTTT.

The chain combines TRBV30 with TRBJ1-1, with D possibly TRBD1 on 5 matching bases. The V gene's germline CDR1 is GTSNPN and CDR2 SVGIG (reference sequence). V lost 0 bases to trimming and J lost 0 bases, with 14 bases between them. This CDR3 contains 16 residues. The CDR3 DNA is TGTGCCTGGAGTGTACATAGGGGAACCATGAACACTGAAGCTTTCTTT. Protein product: CAWSVHRGTMNTEAFF.

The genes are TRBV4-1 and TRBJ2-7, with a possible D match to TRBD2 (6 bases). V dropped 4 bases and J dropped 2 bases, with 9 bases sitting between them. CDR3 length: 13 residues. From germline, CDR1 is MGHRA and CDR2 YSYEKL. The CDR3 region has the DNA TGCGCCAGCAGCCCTAGCGTTACCTACGAGCAGTACTTC. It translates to CASSPSVTYEQYF.

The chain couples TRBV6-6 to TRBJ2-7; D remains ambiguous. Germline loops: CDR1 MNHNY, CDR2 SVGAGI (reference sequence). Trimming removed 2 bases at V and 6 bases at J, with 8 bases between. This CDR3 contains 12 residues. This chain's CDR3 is CASSYTGGEQYF. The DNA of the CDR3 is TGTGCCAGCAGTTACACCGGTGGCGAGCAGTACTTC.

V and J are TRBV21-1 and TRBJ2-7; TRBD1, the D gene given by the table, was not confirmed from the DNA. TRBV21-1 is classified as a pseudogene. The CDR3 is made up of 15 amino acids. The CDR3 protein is CASSNKGQSSYEQYF. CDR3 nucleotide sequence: TGTGCCAGCAGCAATAAAGGACAGAGCTCCTACGAGCAGTACTTC.